These T cell receptor beta chains were read from a single sample in a study of response to subunit inactivated influenza vaccine. TCRdb re-analysed the RT-PCR reads in MiXCR, keeping a single row per CDR3 protein. The sample consists of under 550,000 distinct CDR3 sequences, approximately 7.3% of them appearing once. The sequenced sample was PBMCs from blood, obtained roughly 24 months after vaccination. The receptors shown here come from a man in his fifties or sixties who received an inactivated influenza vaccine. The CDR3 runs from the conserved cysteine through the conserved F or W.

V gene	J gene	CDR3 protein
TRBV20-1	TRBJ1-2	CSATPAPRGNYGYTF
TRBV5-1	TRBJ2-1	CASISGDYNEQFF
TRBV2	TRBJ2-5	CASNRQGQETQYF
TRBV10-3	TRBJ1-1	CATNRETNTEAFF
TRBV7-8	TRBJ2-7	CASSLVELAYEQYF
TRBV10-3	TRBJ2-7	CAIGRGGDEQYF
TRBV6-1	TRBJ1-2	CASRPPDGGTLYGYTF
TRBV27	TRBJ2-3	CASSSTTRGQSTDTQYF
TRBV5-1	TRBJ2-3	CASSGRQADTQYF
TRBV6-1	TRBJ2-7	CASRWGTSGGYEQYF
TRBV7-9	TRBJ1-4	CASSLTGTRSSEKLFF
TRBV29-1	TRBJ1-2	CSVATGGLAYVYTF
TRBV20-1	TRBJ2-7	CSARDREFGTKFYEQYF
TRBV25-1	TRBJ2-5	CASSDPFGTSGSRWETQYF
TRBV12-3/TRBV12-4	TRBJ1-5	CASSLRDRGLYSNQPQHF
TRBV20-1	TRBJ1-2	CSYRDGYGYTF
TRBV20-1	TRBJ2-6	CSARDGSSGANVLTF
TRBV29-1	TRBJ2-1	CSVGAGRSYNEQFF
TRBV27	TRBJ2-1	CASSFAGSSEFF
TRBV21-1	TRBJ1-5	CASSKVAKGDQPQHF
TRBV4-3	TRBJ2-2	CASSQDPGAAPGELFF
TRBV12-3/TRBV12-4	TRBJ1-4	CASRGREKLFF
TRBV4-3	TRBJ2-3	CASSQSSSDTQYF
TRBV5-4	TRBJ1-6	CASSLSSGYNSPLHF
TRBV9	TRBJ2-1	CASSASGTSGILEQFF
TRBV7-9	TRBJ2-1	CASSFNEQFF
TRBV7-2	TRBJ2-7	CASSFIGASHEQYF
TRBV20-1	TRBJ2-1	CSASGAREGLLDEQFF
TRBV20-1	TRBJ1-6	CSARPDRDTGSSPLHF
TRBV27	TRBJ1-2	CASSLSGYSGYTF
TRBV5-1	TRBJ1-6	CASRGSDDSPLHF
TRBV27	TRBJ2-7	CASSLITGTRSYEQYF
TRBV28	TRBJ2-1	CASSLYPFQGSYNEQFF
TRBV7-3	TRBJ1-1	CASSFGGTQNTEAFF
TRBV20-1	TRBJ2-7	CSARVPGTVSYEQYF
TRBV12-3/TRBV12-4	TRBJ1-4	CASSTLRDRGSELLF
TRBV29-1	TRBJ2-2	CSGGASGSTGELFF
TRBV7-2	TRBJ1-3	CASSLVAVVGSGNTIYF
TRBV2	TRBJ2-1	CASSTGIGGSYNEQFF
TRBV20-1	TRBJ2-2	CSAKSGLYTGELFF
TRBV28	TRBJ2-1	CASSPASGSGVGAMSNEQFF
TRBV4-3	TRBJ2-1	CASSQEGGNPRNEQFF
TRBV5-5	TRBJ1-5	CASSVGPDSNQPQHF